What follows are 29 T cell receptor beta chains derived from one specimen sequenced in a study of T cell responses to AZD1222 COVID-19 vaccine. The assay was immunoSEQ multiplex PCR, and TCRdb's table has in-frame clones only and misses some. This table has 130,000 to 150,000 clones, 75% to 90% appearing once. The sample was peripheral blood, taken on day 0 of AZD1222 vaccination. The origin of the receptors is an adult in good health.

V gene TRBV3-1 (or the pseudogene TRBV3-2) combines with J gene TRBJ2-5, with a weak D call TRBD1 (7 bases). The CDR3 covers 14 residues. Deletions cut 4 bases from V and 4 bases from J, with 13 bases between. From germline, CDR1 is LGHDT and CDR2 YNNKEL (reference sequence). The CDR3 DNA follows: TGTGCCAGCAGCCGGGTTCAGGGGGGAGAGACCCAGTACTTC. Translating it yields CASSRVQGGETQYF.

This clone appeared a few times. V and J are TRBV19 and TRBJ2-7, with TRBD1 matching over 11 bases. There are 15 residues in the CDR3. In germline, CDR1 is LNHDA, CDR2 SQIVND (reference sequence). The J segment lost 6 bases and the V segment lost 5 bases, leaving 9 bases of the junction unmatched. CDR3 in amino acids: CASSSAGTGGGEQYF. CDR3 nucleotides: TGTGCCAGTAGTTCCGCCGGGACAGGGGGAGGCGAGCAGTACTTC.

The V call is TRBV7-9, the J call TRBJ1-2; TRBD1 agrees at 9 bases. CDR1 SEHNR and CDR2 FQNEAQ come from the germline V gene (reference sequence). The CDR3 spans 14 residues. V trimming: 1 base; J trimming: 4 bases; junction bases outside the gene matches: 1. For the CDR3, the DNA is TGTGCCAGCAGCTTAGGGACAGGGGTCTATGGCTACACCTTC. Translated, it gives CASSLGTGVYGYTF.

The chain carries TRBV6-5 and TRBJ1-5, with D uncertain. Germline CDR1 and CDR2: MNHEY and SVGAGI. The CDR3 totals 15 residues. Trimming took 7 bases from V and 0 from J, leaving 13 bases between them. In DNA, the CDR3 is TGTGCCAGCAAACCTGACACTTATAGCAATCAGCCCCAGCATTTT. It codes for CASKPDTYSNQPQHF.

The rearrangement joins TRBV27 to TRBJ1-2, with 7 bases matching TRBD1. The CDR3 is made up of 14 amino acids. Germline V lookup: CDR1 MNHEY, CDR2 SMNVEV (reference sequence). V shed 5 bases, J shed 2 bases, and the junction held 5 bases outside the gene matches. The CDR3 DNA reads as TGTGCCAGCAGTCCGACAGGGTTAAACTATGGCTACACCTTC. Amino acids: CASSPTGLNYGYTF.

This clone appeared once. The chain couples TRBV11-2 to TRBJ2-7; TRBD2 matches at 7 bases. Trimming cost V 4 bases and J 3 bases; bases outside gene matches: 9. This CDR3 contains 15 residues. CDR1 SGHAT and CDR2 FQNNGV come from the germline V gene. For the CDR3, the DNA is TGTGCCAGCAGCTCCGTCGGCGGGGGTTACTACGAGCAGTACTTC. Protein sequence: CASSSVGGGYYEQYF.

The chain recombines TRBV11-2 with TRBJ2-1; 8 bases agree with TRBD2. Germline CDR1 reads SGHAT; CDR2 reads FQNNGV. This CDR3 region has 17 residues. The V gene end was trimmed by 2 bases and the J gene end by 5 bases; junction bases not matched to a gene: 11. The CDR3 DNA sequence: TGTGCCAGCAGCTTACAAGGTACAGCGGGGGTCCACAATGAGCAGTTCTTC. Translating it yields CASSLQGTAGVHNEQFF.

Only one count was recorded for this clone. The V gene is TRBV6-5, the J gene TRBJ2-7; 11 nucleotides match TRBD1. The J segment lost 2 bases and the V segment lost 7 bases, leaving 7 bases of the junction unmatched. The CDR3 totals 15 residues. From germline, CDR1 is MNHEY and CDR2 SVGAGI. CDR3 sequence: CASTPRDRGTYEQYF. The CDR3 nucleotides are TGTGCCAGCACCCCGAGGGACAGGGGGACCTACGAGCAGTACTTC.

The chain links TRBV19 to TRBJ1-2; the match to TRBD1 covers 7 bases. The CDR3 spans 12 residues. The V gene's germline CDR1 is LNHDA and CDR2 SQIVND (reference sequence). V gave up 8 bases and J gave up 7 bases; unmatched junction bases: 7. Here the CDR3 DNA reads TGTGCCAGTCAGGGGGAGTCGGCTGGCTACACCTTC. Translation: CASQGESAGYTF.

The gene calls are TRBV3-1 (or the pseudogene TRBV3-2) and TRBJ2-2; possibly TRBD2 for D (6 bases). The V and J ends lost 4 bases and 7 bases respectively, with 13 bases between them. The CDR3 is made up of 14 amino acids. Germline-derived CDR1 and CDR2 are LGHDT and YNNKEL (reference sequence). The CDR3 is CASSRISGVGELFF. In DNA, the CDR3 is TGTGCCAGCAGCCGAATCTCGGGGGTCGGGGAGCTGTTTTTT.

This sequence joins TRBV12-3 or TRBV12-4 and TRBJ1-1; no clear D. Trimming left V 6 bases short and J 1 base short, with 9 bases between. The CDR3 has 13 residues. The CDR3 DNA sequence: TGTGCCAGCAGGGACCGCGCGAACACTGAAGCTTTCTTT. Encoded protein: CASRDRANTEAFF.

This chain connects TRBV7-2 to TRBJ2-2; D ambiguous. The V gene lost 6 bases and the J gene lost 6 bases, with 20 bases spanning the gap. The germline CDR1 and CDR2 sequences are SGHTA and FQGNSA. CDR3 length: 16 amino acids. Written as DNA, the CDR3 is TGTGCCAGCAGACAGAGGTTGGCCAAAGACCCCGGGGAGCTGTTTTTT. The encoded protein is CASRQRLAKDPGELFF.

V and J are TRBV5-1 and TRBJ2-7; 9 nucleotides match TRBD1. Germline V gene lookup returns CDR1 SGHRS and CDR2 YFSETQ. The ends lost 3 bases at V and 2 bases at J; junction bases unmatched: 9. CDR3 length: 16 amino acids. CDR3 nucleotides: TGCGCCAGCAGCTCCAGCCCGGGACAGGGAACCTACGAGCAGTACTTC. Encoded protein: CASSSSPGQGTYEQYF.

J is TRBJ1-6 and V is TRBV2; tentative D call: TRBD1 (5 bases). V was pared by 5 bases and J by 11 bases, with 13 bases between. Per the germline V gene, CDR1 is SNHLY and CDR2 is FYNNEI. The CDR3 has 13 amino acids. CDR3 residues: CASSLEPGAPLHF. The CDR3 DNA follows: TGTGCCAGCAGTCTTGAGCCGGGGGCACCCCTCCACTTT.

The genes are TRBV18 and TRBJ1-6; TRBD1 is a possible D gene (6 bases). Germline CDR1 and CDR2: KGHSH and LQKENI. The CDR3 loop spans 14 amino acids. Trimming stripped 6 bases from V and 10 bases from J, with 16 bases between. The DNA for the CDR3 is TGTGCCAGCTCCGTGGCAGGGGTTCAATCACCCCTCCACTTT. This encodes CASSVAGVQSPLHF.

The genes are TRBV11-2 and TRBJ1-1; possibly TRBD1 for D (6 bases). In germline, CDR1 is SGHAT, CDR2 FQNNGV. Trimming took off 6 bases at V and 4 bases at J, with 18 bases between the two ends. The CDR3 length is 15 residues. CDR3 amino acids: CASSPQIGGVTEAFF. The CDR3 DNA reads TGTGCCAGCAGTCCCCAGATAGGGGGAGTCACTGAAGCTTTCTTT. The variable domain in full, completed from reference TRBV11-2 and TRBJ1-1, reads EAGVAQSPRYKIIEKRQSVAFWCNPISGHATLYWYQQILGQGPKLLIQFQNNGVVDDSQLPKDRFSAERLKGVDSTLKIQPAKLEDSAVYLCASSPQIGGVTEAFFGQGTRLTVV.

This clone was detected once. This sequence joins TRBV9 and TRBJ1-5; D remains unclear. Trimming left V 0 bases short and J 10 bases short, with 14 bases between. Per germline, CDR1 SGDLS and CDR2 YYNGEE. CDR3 length: 14 residues. As DNA, the CDR3 is TGTGCCAGCAGCGTAGATGCAGGCTTTAGCCCCCAGCATTTT. Protein: CASSVDAGFSPQHF.

The V gene is TRBV6-2 or TRBV6-3, the J gene TRBJ1-5; 7 bases are a match to TRBD1. The junction had 4 bases not matched to a gene; V was cut back by 2 bases and J by 0 bases. Germline CDR1 is MNHEY and CDR2 is SVGEGT. This CDR3 contains 16 residues. The CDR3 region is CASSYRDSYSNQPQHF. DNA of the CDR3: TGTGCCAGCAGTTACCGGGACAGTTATAGCAATCAGCCCCAGCATTTT.

DNA of the CDR3: TGTGCCAGCTCACCACTACCAAATCAGCCCCAGCATTTT. This sequence encodes CASSPLPNQPQHF. This chain links TRBV18 with TRBJ1-5; D unclear. V lost 1 base and J 4 bases, leaving 5 bases between the germline ends. Germline lookup yields CDR1 KGHSH and CDR2 LQKENI. This CDR3 has 13 residues.

Here the CDR3 reads CAWRDGATNEKLFF. CDR3 nucleotide sequence: TGTGCCTGGCGAGACGGTGCAACTAATGAAAAACTGTTTTTT. The gene calls are TRBV30 and TRBJ1-4, with unresolved D. This CDR3 is 14 amino acids long. V lost 5 bases to trimming and J lost 0 bases, with 10 bases between them. Germline V lookup: CDR1 GTSNPN, CDR2 SVGIG (reference sequence).

The genes are TRBV7-3 and TRBJ1-1; 10 bases map to TRBD1. Germline loops: CDR1 SGHTA, CDR2 FQGTGA. This CDR3 has 14 residues. J lost 4 bases, V lost 6 bases, and 5 bases had no gene match. The CDR3 region has the DNA TGTGCCAGCAGAGCAGGACAGGGGGGCACTGAAGCTTTCTTT. Its protein product is CASRAGQGGTEAFF.

The chain combines TRBV5-6 with TRBJ1-5, with 8 bases lining up with TRBD1. The CDR3 spans 16 residues. The junction had 16 bases not matched to a gene; V was cut back by 3 bases and J by 11 bases. In germline, CDR1 is SGHDT, CDR2 YYEEEE. For the CDR3, the DNA is TGTGCCAGCAGCTCCTGGGGGCAGGGGGCCCCTCGGGCCCAGCATTTT. This translates into CASSSWGQGAPRAQHF.

The V gene is TRBV12-3 or TRBV12-4, the J gene TRBJ1-2; perhaps TRBD1 as D (5 bases). V was pared by 3 bases and J by 4 bases, with 9 bases between. This CDR3 has 13 amino acids. The chain's CDR3 is CASSLHDSYGYTF. The CDR3 coding sequence is TGTGCCAGCAGTTTGCATGACAGCTATGGCTACACCTTC.

The genes are TRBV12-3 or TRBV12-4 and TRBJ1-2; TRBD1 aligns across 7 bases. This CDR3 region has 13 residues. The ends lost 5 bases at V and 8 bases at J; junction bases unmatched: 8. The CDR3 sequence is CASSLRGGGGYTF. In DNA, the CDR3 is TGTGCCAGCAGTCTCCGAGGAGGGGGCGGCTACACCTTC.

V gene TRBV6-5 combines with J gene TRBJ1-1; D might be TRBD1 (5 bases). V was cut by 2 bases and J by 4 bases, with 11 bases left in between. The CDR3 runs 14 residues. Germline V lookup: CDR1 MNHEY, CDR2 SVGAGI. CDR3 DNA: TGTGCCAGCAGTTACAGGGGTGATAGCACTGAAGCTTTCTTT. This encodes CASSYRGDSTEAFF.

This chain connects TRBV19 to TRBJ1-5, with 8 bases identical to TRBD1. This CDR3 contains 15 residues. The germline gives CDR1 LNHDA, CDR2 SQIVND (reference sequence). With V trimmed by 5 bases and J by 5 bases, 8 bases remained unmatched. In nucleotides, the CDR3 is TGTGCCAGTAGTGTCCAGGGGGCAGGGGATCAGCCCCAGCATTTT. This codes for CASSVQGAGDQPQHF.

The J gene is TRBJ2-5, the V gene TRBV5-6; the match to TRBD2 covers 10 bases. This CDR3 region has 16 residues. The germline CDR1 and CDR2 sequences are SGHDT and YYEEEE. With V trimmed by 1 base and J by 7 bases, 10 bases remained unmatched. The CDR3 region is CASSLMGSGGQATQYF. In nucleotides, the CDR3 is TGTGCCAGCAGCTTGATGGGTAGCGGGGGGCAGGCGACCCAGTACTTC. Full variable domain (remainder filled in from reference TRBV5-6 and TRBJ2-5): DAGVTQSPTHLIKTRGQQVTLRCSPKSGHDTVSWYQQALGQGPQFIFQYYEEEERQRGNFPDRFSGHQFPNYSSELNVNALLLGDSALYLCASSLMGSGGQATQYFGPGTRLLVL.

This clone was seen a few times. Here the CDR3 reads CATSWGQGSPRAEAFF. The CDR3 DNA sequence: TGTGCCACCAGTTGGGGACAGGGGTCTCCAAGGGCTGAAGCTTTCTTT. This rearrangement joins TRBV15 to TRBJ1-1, with 10 bases aligning to TRBD1. The CDR3 extends over 16 amino acids. Unmatched junction bases numbered 13, after V lost 6 bases and J lost 6 bases. Germline lookup yields CDR1 LNHNV and CDR2 YYDKDF (reference sequence).

J is TRBJ2-3 and V is TRBV19; D uncertain. V gave up 1 base and J gave up 4 bases, with 6 bases separating them. CDR1 is LNHDA, CDR2 SQIVND, per germline (reference sequence). The CDR3 contains 13 residues. CDR3 sequence: CASSIVGSDTQYF. The CDR3 coding sequence is TGTGCCAGTAGTATAGTAGGCTCAGATACGCAGTATTTT.